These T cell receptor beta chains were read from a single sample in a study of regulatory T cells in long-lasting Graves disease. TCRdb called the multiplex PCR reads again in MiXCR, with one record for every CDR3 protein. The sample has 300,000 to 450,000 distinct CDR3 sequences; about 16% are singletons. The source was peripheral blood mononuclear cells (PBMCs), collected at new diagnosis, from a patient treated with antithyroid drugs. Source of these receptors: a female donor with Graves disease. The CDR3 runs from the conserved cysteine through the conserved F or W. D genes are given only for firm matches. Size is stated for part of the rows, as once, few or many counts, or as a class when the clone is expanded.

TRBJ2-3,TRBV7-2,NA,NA,TGTGCCAGCAGCTTAGCAGGGGCAGTGGGAACAGATACGCAGTATTTT,CASSLAGAVGTDTQYF
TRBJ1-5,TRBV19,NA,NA,TGTGCCACTACGTTAGTTGGGGGGTATAGCAATCAGCCCCAGCATTTT,CATTLVGGYSNQPQHF
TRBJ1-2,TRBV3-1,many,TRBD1,TGTGCCAGCAGCCAACTCGGACAGGGCTGTGGCTACACCTTC,CASSQLGQGCGYTF
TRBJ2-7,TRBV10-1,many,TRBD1,TGCGCCAGCAGTCCTCGAGGGGCGGACAGGGTCTACGAGCAGTACTTC,CASSPRGADRVYEQYF
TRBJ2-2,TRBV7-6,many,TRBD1,TGTGCCAGCAGCTTAAGGGTCCGGGACAGGGGGCTGTACACCGGGGAGCTGTTTTTT,CASSLRVRDRGLYTGELFF
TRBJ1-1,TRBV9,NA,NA,TGTGCCAGCAGCGCTTGGGACGGCTTCTTTGCCGAAGCTTTCTTT,CASSAWDGFFAEAFF
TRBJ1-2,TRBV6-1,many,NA,TGTGCCAGCAGCGGCTTAAGACAGGCCCCTTCTAACTATGGCTACACCTTC,CASSGLRQAPSNYGYTF
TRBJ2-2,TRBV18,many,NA,TGTGCCAGCCTCCCTCCTAACACCGGGGAGCTGTTTTTT,CASLPPNTGELFF
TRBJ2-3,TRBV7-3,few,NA,TGTGCCAGCAGCTTAACCCGGGACAATACGCAGTATTTT,CASSLTRDNTQYF
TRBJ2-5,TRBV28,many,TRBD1,TGTGCCAGCAGCTTGGAGACAGGGGGAGAAGAGACCCAGTACTTC,CASSLETGGEETQYF
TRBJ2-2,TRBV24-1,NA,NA,TGTGCCACCAGTGATCGGGTGGGCCTGGACACCGGGGAGCTGTTTTTT,CATSDRVGLDTGELFF
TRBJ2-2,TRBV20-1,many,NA,TGCAGTGCTAGAGGCCTAGTCGGCGCCGGGGAGCTGTTTTTT,CSARGLVGAGELFF
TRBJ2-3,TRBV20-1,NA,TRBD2,TGCAGTGCTAGAGGTCTAGCGGGAGGAGGAGGAAGTACGCAGTATTTT,CSARGLAGGGGSTQYF
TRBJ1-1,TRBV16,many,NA,TGTGCCAGCAGCCCGGAGGCAGTGAACACTGAAGCTTTCTTT,CASSPEAVNTEAFF
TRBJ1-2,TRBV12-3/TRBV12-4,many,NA,TGTGCCAGCAGTTTAACTGAGCGGGCCGTTGGCTACACCTTC,CASSLTERAVGYTF
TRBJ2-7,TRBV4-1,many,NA,TGCGCCAGCAGCCAAGGCTGGGCCGTGAGCTCCTACGAGCAGTACTTC,CASSQGWAVSSYEQYF
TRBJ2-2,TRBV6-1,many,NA,TGTGCCAGCACCCGCGGTCCGAACACCGGGGAGCTGTTTTTT,CASTRGPNTGELFF